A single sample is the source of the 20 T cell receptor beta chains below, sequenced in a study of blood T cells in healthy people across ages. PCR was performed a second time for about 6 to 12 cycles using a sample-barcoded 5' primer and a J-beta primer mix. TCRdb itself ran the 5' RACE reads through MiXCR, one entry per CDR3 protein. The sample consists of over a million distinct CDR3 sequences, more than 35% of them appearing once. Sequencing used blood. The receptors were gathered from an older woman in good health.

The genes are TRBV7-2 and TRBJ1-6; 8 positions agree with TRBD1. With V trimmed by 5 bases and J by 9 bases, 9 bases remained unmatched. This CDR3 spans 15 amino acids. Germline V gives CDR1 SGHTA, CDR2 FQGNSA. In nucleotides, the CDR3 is TGTGCCAGCAGCCCGAGACAGGGGAGTCTTTCACCCCTCCACTTT. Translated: CASSPRQGSLSPLHF.

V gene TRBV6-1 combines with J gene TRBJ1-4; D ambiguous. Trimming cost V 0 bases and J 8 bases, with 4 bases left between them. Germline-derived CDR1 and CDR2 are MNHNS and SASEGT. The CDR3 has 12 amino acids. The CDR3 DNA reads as TGTGCCAGCAGTGAAGCGTGGGAAAAACTGTTTTTT. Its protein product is CASSEAWEKLFF.

The CDR3 nucleotides read TGTGCCACCAGTGGACAGGGGTCGAGCTCCTACAATGAGCAGTTCTTC. Translating it yields CATSGQGSSSYNEQFF. The genes are TRBV24-1 and TRBJ2-1, with 8 bases that match TRBD1. This CDR3 comprises 16 residues. Germline V CDR1 and CDR2: KGHDR, SFDVKD. The V gene end was trimmed by 5 bases and the J gene end by 0 bases; junction bases not matched to a gene: 5.

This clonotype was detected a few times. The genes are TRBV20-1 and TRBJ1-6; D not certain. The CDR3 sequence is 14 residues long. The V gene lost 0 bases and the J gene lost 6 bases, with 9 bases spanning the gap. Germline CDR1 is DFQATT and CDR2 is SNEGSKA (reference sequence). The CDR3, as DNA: TGCAGTGCTAGAGAAACAGCGATTAATTCACCCCTCCACTTT. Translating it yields CSARETAINSPLHF.

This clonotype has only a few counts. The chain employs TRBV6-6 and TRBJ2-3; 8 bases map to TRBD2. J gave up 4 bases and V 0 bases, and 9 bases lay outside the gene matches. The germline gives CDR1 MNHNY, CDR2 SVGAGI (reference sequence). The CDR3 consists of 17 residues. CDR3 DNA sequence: TGTGCCAGCAGTTACTCCCTAGCGGGTCCCTTAGCAGATACGCAGTATTTT. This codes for CASSYSLAGPLADTQYF.

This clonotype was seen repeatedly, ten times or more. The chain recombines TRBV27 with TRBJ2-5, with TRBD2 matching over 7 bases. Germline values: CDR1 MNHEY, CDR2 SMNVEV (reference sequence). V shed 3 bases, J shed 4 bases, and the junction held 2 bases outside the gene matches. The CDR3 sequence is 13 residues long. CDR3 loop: CASSFGGRETQYF. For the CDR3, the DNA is TGTGCCAGCAGTTTCGGGGGGAGAGAGACCCAGTACTTC.

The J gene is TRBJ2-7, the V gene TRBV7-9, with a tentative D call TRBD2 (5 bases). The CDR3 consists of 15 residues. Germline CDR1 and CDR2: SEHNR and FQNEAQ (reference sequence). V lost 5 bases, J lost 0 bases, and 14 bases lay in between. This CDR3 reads CASSHRAVGSYEQYF. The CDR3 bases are TGTGCCAGCAGCCACAGAGCGGTGGGCTCCTACGAGCAGTACTTC.

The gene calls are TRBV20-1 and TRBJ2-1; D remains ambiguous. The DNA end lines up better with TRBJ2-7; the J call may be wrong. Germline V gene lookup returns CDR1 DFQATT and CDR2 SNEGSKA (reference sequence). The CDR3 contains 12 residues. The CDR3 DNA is TGCAGTGCTAGAGGCGTTACCTACGAGCAGTACTTC. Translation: CSARGVTYEQYF.

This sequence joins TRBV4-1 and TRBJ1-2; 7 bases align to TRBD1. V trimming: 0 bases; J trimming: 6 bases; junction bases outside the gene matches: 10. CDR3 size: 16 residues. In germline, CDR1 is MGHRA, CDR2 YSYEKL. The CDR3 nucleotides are TGCGCCAGCAGCCAAGAAGGGAAGGGGGCGAGGGATGGCTACACCTTC. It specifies CASSQEGKGARDGYTF.

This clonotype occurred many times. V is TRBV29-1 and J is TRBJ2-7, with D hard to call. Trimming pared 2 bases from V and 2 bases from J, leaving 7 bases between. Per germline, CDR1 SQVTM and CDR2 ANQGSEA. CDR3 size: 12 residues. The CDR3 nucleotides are TGCAGCGTTGAAACCTTTACCTACGAGCAGTACTTC. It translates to CSVETFTYEQYF.

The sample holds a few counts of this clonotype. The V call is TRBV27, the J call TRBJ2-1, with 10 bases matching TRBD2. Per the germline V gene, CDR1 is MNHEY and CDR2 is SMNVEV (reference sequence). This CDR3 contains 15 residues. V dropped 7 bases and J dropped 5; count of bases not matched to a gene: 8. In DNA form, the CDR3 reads TGTGCCAGCACTAGCGGGAGCCTCCCCCACAATGAGCAGTTCTTC. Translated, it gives CASTSGSLPHNEQFF.

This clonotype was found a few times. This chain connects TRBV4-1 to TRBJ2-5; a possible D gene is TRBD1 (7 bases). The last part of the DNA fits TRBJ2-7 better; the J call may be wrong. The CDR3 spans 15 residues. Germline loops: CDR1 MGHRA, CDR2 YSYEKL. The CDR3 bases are TGCGCCAGCAGCTTCAGGGGGGCGCGGGGTAACGAGCAGTACTTC. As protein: CASSFRGARGNEQYF.

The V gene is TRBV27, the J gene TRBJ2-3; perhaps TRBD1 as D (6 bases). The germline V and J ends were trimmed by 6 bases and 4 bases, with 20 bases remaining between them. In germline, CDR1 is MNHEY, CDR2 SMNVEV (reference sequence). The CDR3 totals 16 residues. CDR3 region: CASRDQGSRLPDTQYF. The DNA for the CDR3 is TGTGCCAGCAGAGACCAGGGGTCCCGACTACCAGATACGCAGTATTTT.

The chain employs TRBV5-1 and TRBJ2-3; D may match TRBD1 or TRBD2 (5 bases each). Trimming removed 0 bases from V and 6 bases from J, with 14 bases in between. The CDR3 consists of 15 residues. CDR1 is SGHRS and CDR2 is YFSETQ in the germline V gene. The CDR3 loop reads CASSLARGWGDTQYF. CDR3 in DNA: TGCGCCAGCAGCTTGGCCCGGGGTTGGGGCGATACGCAGTATTTT.

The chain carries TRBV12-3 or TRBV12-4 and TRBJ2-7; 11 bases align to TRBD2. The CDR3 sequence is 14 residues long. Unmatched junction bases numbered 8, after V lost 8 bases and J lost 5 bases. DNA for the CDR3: TGTGCCAGCGGAAATAGCGGGAGGGCAGACGAGCAGTACTTC. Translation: CASGNSGRADEQYF.

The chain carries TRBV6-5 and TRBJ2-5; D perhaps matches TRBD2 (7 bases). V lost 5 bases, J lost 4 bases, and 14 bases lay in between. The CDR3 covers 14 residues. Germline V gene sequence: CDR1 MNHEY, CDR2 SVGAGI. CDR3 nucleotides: TGTGCCAGCAGTCACACGGGGGGCGTAGAGACCCAGTACTTC. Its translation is CASSHTGGVETQYF.

The CDR3 nucleotides are TGCAGCGTTGGGCCTTCACCCTGGGACAGGGGCAGGTACGAGCAGTACTTC. It yields the protein CSVGPSPWDRGRYEQYF. The chain is built from TRBV29-1 and TRBJ2-5; 10 bases fit TRBD1. Near its end, the DNA agrees better with TRBJ2-7, so the J call may be wrong. Germline CDR1 reads SQVTM; CDR2 reads ANQGSEA. The CDR3 contains 17 residues.

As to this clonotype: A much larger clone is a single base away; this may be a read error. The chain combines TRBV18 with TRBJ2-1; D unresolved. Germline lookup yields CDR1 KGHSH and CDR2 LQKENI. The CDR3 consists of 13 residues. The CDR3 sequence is CTSSPVGNNEQFF. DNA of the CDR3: TGTACCAGCTCACCTGTGGGGAACAATGAGCAGTTCTTC.

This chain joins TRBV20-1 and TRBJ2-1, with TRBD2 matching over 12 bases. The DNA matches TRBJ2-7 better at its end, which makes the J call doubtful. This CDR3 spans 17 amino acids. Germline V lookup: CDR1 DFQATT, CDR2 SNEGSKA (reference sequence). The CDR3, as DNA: TGCAGTGCTAGAGATATAGCTAGCGGGAGGGTCTACAATGAGCAGTACTTC. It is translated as CSARDIASGRVYNEQYF.

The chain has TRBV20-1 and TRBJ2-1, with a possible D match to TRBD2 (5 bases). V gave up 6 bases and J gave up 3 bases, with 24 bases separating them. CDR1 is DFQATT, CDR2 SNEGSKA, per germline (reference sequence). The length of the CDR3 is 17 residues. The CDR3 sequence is CSANGFGLAENYNEQFF. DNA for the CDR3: TGCAGTGCCAATGGGTTTGGGCTAGCTGAAAACTACAATGAGCAGTTCTTC.